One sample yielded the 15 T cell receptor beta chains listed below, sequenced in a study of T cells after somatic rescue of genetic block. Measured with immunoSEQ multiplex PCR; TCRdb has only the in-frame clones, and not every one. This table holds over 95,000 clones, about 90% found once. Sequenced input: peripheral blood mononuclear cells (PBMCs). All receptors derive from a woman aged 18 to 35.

CDR3 in amino acids: CASSQASYNSPLHF. The CDR3 nucleotides are TGTGCCAGCAGCCAAGCGAGTTATAATTCACCCCTCCACTTT. The chain recombines TRBV4-2 with TRBJ1-6; no reliable D call. Germline V gene lookup returns CDR1 LGHNA and CDR2 YNFKEQ. This CDR3 comprises 14 residues. V lost 1 base and J lost 4, with 5 bases in between.

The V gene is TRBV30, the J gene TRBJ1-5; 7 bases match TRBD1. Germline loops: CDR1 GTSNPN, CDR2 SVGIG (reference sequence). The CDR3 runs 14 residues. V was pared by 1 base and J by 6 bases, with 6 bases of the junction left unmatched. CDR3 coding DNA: TGTGCCTGGAGTGCTCAGGGGGTTGTTCAGCCCCAGCATTTT. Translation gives CAWSAQGVVQPQHF.

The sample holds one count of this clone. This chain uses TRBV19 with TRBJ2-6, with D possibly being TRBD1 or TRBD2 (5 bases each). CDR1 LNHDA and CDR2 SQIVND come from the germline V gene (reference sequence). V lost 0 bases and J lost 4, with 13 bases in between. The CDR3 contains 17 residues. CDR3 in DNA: TGTGCCAGTAGTATAGAAGAGGGGCTGGCGGGGGCCAACGTCCTGACTTTC. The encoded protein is CASSIEEGLAGANVLTF.

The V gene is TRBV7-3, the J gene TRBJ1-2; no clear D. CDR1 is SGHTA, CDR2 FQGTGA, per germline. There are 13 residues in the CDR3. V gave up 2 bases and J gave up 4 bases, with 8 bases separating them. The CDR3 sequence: CASSLDGFYGYTF. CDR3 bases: TGTGCCAGCAGCTTAGACGGATTCTATGGCTACACCTTC.

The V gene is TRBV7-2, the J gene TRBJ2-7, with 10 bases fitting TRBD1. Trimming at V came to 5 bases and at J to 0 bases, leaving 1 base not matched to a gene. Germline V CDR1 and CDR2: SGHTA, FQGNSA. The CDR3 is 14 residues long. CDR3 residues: CASSRQGASYEQYF. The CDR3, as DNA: TGTGCCAGCAGCCGACAGGGGGCCTCCTACGAGCAGTACTTC.

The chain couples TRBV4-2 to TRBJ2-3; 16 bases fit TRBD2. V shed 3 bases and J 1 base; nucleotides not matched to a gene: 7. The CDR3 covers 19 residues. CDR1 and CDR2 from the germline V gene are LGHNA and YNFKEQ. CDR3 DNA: TGTGCCAGCAGCCACCCTGGGACTAGCGGGGGGGCCGGCACAGATACGCAGTATTTT. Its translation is CASSHPGTSGGAGTDTQYF.

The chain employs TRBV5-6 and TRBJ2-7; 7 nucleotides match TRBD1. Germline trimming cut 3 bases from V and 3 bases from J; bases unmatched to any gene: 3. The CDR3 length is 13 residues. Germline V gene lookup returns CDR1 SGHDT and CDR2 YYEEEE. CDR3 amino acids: CASSSTGIYEQYF. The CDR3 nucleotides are TGTGCCAGCAGCTCGACAGGGATCTACGAGCAGTACTTC. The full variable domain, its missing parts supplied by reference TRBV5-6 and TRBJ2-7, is DAGVTQSPTHLIKTRGQQVTLRCSPKSGHDTVSWYQQALGQGPQFIFQYYEEEERQRGNFPDRFSGHQFPNYSSELNVNALLLGDSALYLCASSSTGIYEQYFGPGTRLTVT.

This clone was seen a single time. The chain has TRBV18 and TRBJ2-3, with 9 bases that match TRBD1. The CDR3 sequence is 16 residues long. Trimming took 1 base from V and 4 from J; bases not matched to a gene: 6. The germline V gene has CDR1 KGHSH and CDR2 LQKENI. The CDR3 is CASSPLADRGADTQYF. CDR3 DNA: TGTGCCAGCTCACCACTCGCGGACAGGGGAGCAGATACGCAGTATTTT.

This CDR3 reads CASSPPTGELFF. The CDR3 DNA is TGTGCCAGCAGCCCCCCTACCGGGGAGCTGTTTTTT. V is TRBV7-3 and J is TRBJ2-2; D not certain. CDR1 is SGHTA and CDR2 is FQGTGA in the germline V gene. V was shortened by 5 bases and J by 5 bases, with 6 bases between the two germline ends. This CDR3 region has 12 residues.

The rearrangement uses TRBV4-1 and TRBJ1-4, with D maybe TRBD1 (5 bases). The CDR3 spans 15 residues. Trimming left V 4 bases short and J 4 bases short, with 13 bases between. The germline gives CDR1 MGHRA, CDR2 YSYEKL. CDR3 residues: CASSLGGTLNEKLFF. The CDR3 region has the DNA TGCGCCAGCAGCCTTGGGGGGACTCTTAATGAAAAACTGTTTTTT.

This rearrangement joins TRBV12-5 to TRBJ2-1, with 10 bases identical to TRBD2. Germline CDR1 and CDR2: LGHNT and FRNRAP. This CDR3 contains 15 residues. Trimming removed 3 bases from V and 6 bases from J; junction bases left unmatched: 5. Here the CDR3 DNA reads TGTGCTAGTGGTTTTGCTAGCGGGGGCCTCAATGAGCAGTTCTTC. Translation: CASGFASGGLNEQFF.

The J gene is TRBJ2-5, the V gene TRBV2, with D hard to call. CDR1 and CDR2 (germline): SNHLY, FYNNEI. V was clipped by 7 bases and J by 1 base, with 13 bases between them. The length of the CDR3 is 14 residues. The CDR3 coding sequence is TGTGCCAGCATGGTCTTTGCGGCCCAAGAGACCCAGTACTTC. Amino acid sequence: CASMVFAAQETQYF.

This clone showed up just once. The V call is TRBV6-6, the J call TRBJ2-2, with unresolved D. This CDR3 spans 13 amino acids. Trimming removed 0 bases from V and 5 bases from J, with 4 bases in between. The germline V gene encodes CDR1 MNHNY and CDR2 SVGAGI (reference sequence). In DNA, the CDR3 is TGTGCCAGCAGTTACTCGCCAACCGGGGAGCTGTTTTTT. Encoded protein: CASSYSPTGELFF.

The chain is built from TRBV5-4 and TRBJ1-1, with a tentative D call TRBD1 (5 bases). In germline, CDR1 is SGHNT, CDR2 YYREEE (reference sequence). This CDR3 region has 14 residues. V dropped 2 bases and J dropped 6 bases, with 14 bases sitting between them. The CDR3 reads CASSFPGTRAEAFF. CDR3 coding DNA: TGTGCCAGCAGCTTTCCCGGGACTCGGGCTGAAGCTTTCTTT.

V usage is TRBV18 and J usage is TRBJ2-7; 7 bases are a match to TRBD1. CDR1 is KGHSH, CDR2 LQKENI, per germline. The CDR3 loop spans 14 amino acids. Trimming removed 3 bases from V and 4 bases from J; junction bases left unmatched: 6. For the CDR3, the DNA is TGTGCCAGCTCACCGGGACAGCTATCTTACGAGCAGTACTTC. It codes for CASSPGQLSYEQYF.